These 15 T cell receptor beta chains were all obtained from the same sample, sequenced in a study of glioma-infiltrating T cells. Amplification of TCR alpha and beta CDR3 regions from RNA used iRepertoire nested multiplex PCR. TCRdb reprocessed the multiplex PCR reads via MiXCR and lists one record per CDR3 protein. This repertoire shows around 100,000 distinct CDR3 sequences, about 28% found once; its top ten account for roughly 46%. The sample taken for sequencing was glioma tissue, nonneoplastic brain tissue, or PBMCs (not recorded which). These receptors were obtained from a human donor with low-grade glioma or glioblastoma, undergoing nonglioma brain surgery, or in good health (not recorded which).

This clonotype was seen many times. The chain employs TRBV28 and TRBJ1-1; no clear D. The CDR3 extends over 13 amino acids. CDR1 and CDR2 (germline): MDHEN, SYDVKM. Trimming took off 8 bases at V and 0 bases at J, with 10 bases between the two ends. Written as DNA, the CDR3 is TGTGCCAGCCGGAATGCGTTGAACACTGAAGCTTTCTTT. It is translated as CASRNALNTEAFF.

This clonotype was observed many times. The rearrangement joins TRBV20-1 to TRBJ1-2, with unresolved D. Germline V lookup: CDR1 DFQATT, CDR2 SNEGSKA (reference sequence). Trimming shortened V by 4 bases and J by 5 bases, and 8 bases separated the two germline ends. The CDR3 is made up of 11 amino acids. CDR3 DNA sequence: TGCAGTGCTAACCTCATGTATGGCTACACCTTC. This sequence encodes CSANLMYGYTF.

Notes on this clonotype: Its ends do not fully match the called genes, so a read error is possible. The chain couples TRBV6-1 to TRBJ2-1; D unresolved. This CDR3 contains 13 residues. CDR1 and CDR2 (germline): MNHNS, SASEGT. In nucleotides, the CDR3 is TGTGCCAGCAGTGTATTGGTGTACAGTGAGCAGTTCTTC. Translated, it gives CASSVLVYSEQFF.

The chain employs TRBV6-1 and TRBJ1-1; no clear D. With 5 bases removed from V and 2 bases from J, the gap between germline ends came to 15 bases. The CDR3 has 15 amino acids. Germline lookup yields CDR1 MNHNS and CDR2 SASEGT. The chain's CDR3 is CASSPFSDGNTEAFF. As DNA, the CDR3 is TGTGCCAGCAGTCCTTTCAGTGATGGCAACACTGAAGCTTTCTTT.

At least ten counts were recorded for this clonotype. The chain is built from TRBV6-1 and TRBJ2-3; 7 bases are shared with TRBD2. The CDR3 is 14 amino acids. Germline V gives CDR1 MNHNS, CDR2 SASEGT. V was clipped by 6 bases and J by 3 bases; unmatched bases: 6. CDR3 nucleotide sequence: TGTGCCAGCAGATCGGGGGGATCAACAGATACGCAGTATTTT. This gives the protein CASRSGGSTDTQYF.

This clonotype appeared a few times. This chain connects TRBV7-2 to TRBJ2-7, with 7 positions matching TRBD1. Trimming at V came to 4 bases and at J to 2 bases, leaving 8 bases not matched to a gene. The CDR3 totals 15 residues. Germline CDR1 and CDR2: SGHTA and FQGNSA. The CDR3 nucleotides are TGTGCCAGCAGCTCCTTGACAGGGTTAACCTACGAGCAGTACTTC. Its translation is CASSSLTGLTYEQYF.

This clonotype was found a few times. The chain links TRBV3-1 to TRBJ1-2; 8 bases fit TRBD1. The CDR3 totals 14 residues. Trimming removed 4 bases from V and 6 bases from J; junction bases left unmatched: 7. Germline CDR1 reads LGHDT; CDR2 reads YNNKEL (reference sequence). The CDR3 DNA reads as TGTGCCAGCAGCCTCCGACAGGGGCGGAATGGCTACACCTTC. Amino acid sequence: CASSLRQGRNGYTF.

This clonotype was seen a single time. Since a much larger clone is just one base distant, this may be a read error. V gene TRBV6-1 combines with J gene TRBJ2-5; D might be TRBD2 (6 bases). The CDR3 consists of 15 residues. Germline V gene sequence: CDR1 MNHNS, CDR2 SASEGT. CDR3 residues: CDSSHGGLRLETQYF. CDR3 sequence (DNA): TGTGACAGCAGCCACGGGGGACTGCGGTTAGAGACCCAGTACTTC.

As for this clonotype: This may stem from a read error, because a much larger clone lies one nucleotide away. The chain has TRBV6-2 or TRBV6-3 and TRBJ1-2; D unclear. The CDR3 length is 15 residues. Per germline, CDR1 MNHEY and CDR2 SVGEGT. Trimming cost V 0 bases and J 4 bases, with 12 bases left between them. The CDR3 is CASSYSQRLLYGYTF. CDR3 bases: TGTGCCAGCAGTTACTCGCAGAGACTCCTCTATGGCTACACCTTC.

This clonotype has ten or more counts. V and J are TRBV2 and TRBJ1-1; possible D gene TRBD1, 6 bases. V lost 8 bases and J 3 bases, leaving 13 bases between the germline ends. The germline CDR1 and CDR2 sequences are SNHLY and FYNNEI. The CDR3 extends over 13 amino acids. This CDR3 reads CASRLTGDTEAFF. In DNA form, the CDR3 reads TGTGCCAGCCGCCTGACAGGTGACACTGAAGCTTTCTTT.

In regard to this clonotype: A clone one base away is much larger, so this may be a read error. V and J are TRBV7-8 and TRBJ2-1, with 10 nucleotides matching TRBD2. The CDR3 is made up of 15 amino acids. CDR1 SGHVS and CDR2 FQNEAQ come from the germline V gene. The CDR3 sequence: CASILLAGIYNEQFF. The CDR3 DNA is TGTGCCAGCATCTTACTAGCGGGGATTTACAATGAGCAGTTCTTC. The full variable domain, completed using reference TRBV7-8 and TRBJ2-1, is GAGVSQSPRYKVAKRGQDVALRCDPISGHVSLFWYQQALGQGPEFLTYFQNEAQLDKSGLPSDRFFAERPEGSVSTLKIQRTQQEDSAVYLCASILLAGIYNEQFFGPGTRLTVL.

V is TRBV29-1 and J is TRBJ1-5; D unresolved. CDR3 length equals 13 residues. In germline, CDR1 is SQVTM, CDR2 ANQGSEA. Deletions cut 4 bases from V and 3 bases from J, with 10 bases between. The CDR3 sequence: CSVGEADNQPQHF. The CDR3 DNA sequence: TGCAGCGTTGGTGAGGCAGACAATCAGCCCCAGCATTTT.

Details on this clonotype: A much larger clone lies one base from this, so it may be a read error. The CDR3 sequence is CASSPGQLKGVFTEDFF. CDR3 nucleotide sequence: TGTGCCAGCAGCCCTGGACAGCTGAAAGGGGTGTTCACTGAAGATTTCTTT. The chain carries TRBV3-1 and TRBJ1-1, with D perhaps matching TRBD1 (6 bases). Germline CDR1 and CDR2: LGHDT and YNNKEL (reference sequence). The CDR3 contains 17 residues.

The sample holds a few counts of this clonotype. V is TRBV12-5 and J is TRBJ1-1; a possible D gene is TRBD1 (6 bases). V lost 5 bases and J lost 7, with 11 bases in between. The CDR3 totals 12 residues. Per the germline V gene, CDR1 is LGHNT and CDR2 is FRNRAP. The CDR3 sequence: CASGLEQGEAFF. The CDR3, as DNA: TGTGCTAGTGGTCTAGAACAGGGTGAAGCTTTCTTT.

About this clonotype: The conserved phenylalanine or tryptophan normally closing the CDR3 is absent here, so this likely arose from a read error. No DNA is shown, since the ends of the CDR3 on it are uncertain; the CDR3 is the one TCRdb lists. This chain uses TRBV4-2 with TRBJ2-3; the table's D call of TRBD2 was not tested on the DNA. CDR1 and CDR2 from the germline V gene are LGHNA and YNFKEQ. The CDR3 numbers 9 amino acids, ends counted. The CDR3: CASSQGLAG.